The 21 T cell receptor beta chains listed next were all sequenced from one sample in a study of blood T cell repertoires in COVID-19. Clones were sequenced by immunoSEQ multiplex PCR, and TCRdb holds only the in-frame ones, with some missing. The repertoire holds about 180,000 clones, with about 84% as singletons. What was sequenced was PBMCs or T cells enriched from blood (not recorded which). The receptors originated from a woman aged 40 to 55 with acute COVID-19.

The rearrangement links TRBV5-5 to TRBJ2-7, with 7 bases identical to TRBD2. Germline-derived CDR1 and CDR2 are SGHKS and YYEKEE (reference sequence). J was trimmed by 7 bases and V by 1 base; bases with no gene match: 8. This CDR3 spans 14 amino acids. CDR3 sequence (DNA): TGTGCCAGCAGCTTGACTCGGGGGGTTTGGGAGCAGTACTTC. This codes for CASSLTRGVWEQYF. Based on the CDR3 plus reference TRBV5-5 and TRBJ2-7, the full variable domain is DAGVTQSPTHLIKTRGQQVTLRCSPISGHKSVSWYQQVLGQGPQFIFQYYEKEERGRGNFPDRFSARQFPNYSSELNVNALLLGDSALYLCASSLTRGVWEQYFGPGTRLTVT.

V usage is TRBV12-3 or TRBV12-4 and J usage is TRBJ1-1; no firm D call. V was shortened by 8 bases and J by 1 base, with 11 bases between the two germline ends. The CDR3 sequence is 13 residues long. The DNA for the CDR3 is TGTGCCAGCGGGCTTCAGGAGAACACTGAAGCTTTCTTT. This encodes CASGLQENTEAFF.

This clone has just a few counts. The rearrangement joins TRBV4-1 to TRBJ2-7, with 7 bases identical to TRBD2. V lost 0 bases and J lost 0; bases outside the gene matches: 5. This CDR3 contains 16 residues. In germline, CDR1 is MGHRA, CDR2 YSYEKL. The CDR3, as DNA: TGCGCCAGCAGCCAAGATCAGCGGGGAGGCTCCTACGAGCAGTACTTC. Residues: CASSQDQRGGSYEQYF.

The chain has TRBV10-3 and TRBJ2-2, with 7 nucleotides matching TRBD2. The CDR3 runs 15 residues. V lost 6 bases and J lost 5; bases outside the gene matches: 9. Germline CDR1 is ENHRY and CDR2 is SYGVKD. The CDR3 reads CAIRALAANTGELFF. The CDR3 DNA sequence: TGTGCCATCAGAGCGCTAGCGGCTAATACCGGGGAGCTGTTTTTT.

This clone came up once. The V call is TRBV7-2, the J call TRBJ1-4; 7 positions agree with TRBD1. Germline lookup yields CDR1 SGHTA and CDR2 FQGNSA. The CDR3 runs to 15 residues. V gave up 5 bases and J gave up 7 bases; unmatched junction bases: 10. The CDR3 loop is CASSPRDSSVEKLFF. The CDR3 bases are TGTGCCAGCAGCCCAAGGGACAGCTCGGTTGAAAAACTGTTTTTT.

This clone has just a few counts. The chain links TRBV3-1 (or the pseudogene TRBV3-2) to TRBJ1-1; D ambiguous. Germline V gene lookup returns CDR1 LGHDT and CDR2 YNNKEL (reference sequence). The V and J ends lost 3 bases and 4 bases respectively, with 12 bases between them. The CDR3 runs to 14 residues. CDR3 nucleotide sequence: TGTGCCAGCAGCCAGGCCAGCCGGGTCACTGAAGCTTTCTTT. This encodes CASSQASRVTEAFF.

V and J are TRBV2 and TRBJ2-1; TRBD2 aligns across 9 bases. Germline V lookup: CDR1 SNHLY, CDR2 FYNNEI. V dropped 7 bases and J dropped 5; count of bases not matched to a gene: 3. This CDR3 is 13 amino acids long. CDR3 protein: CASTLAGNNEQFF. CDR3 in DNA: TGTGCCAGCACTCTAGCGGGAAACAATGAGCAGTTCTTC.

The chain couples TRBV19 to TRBJ1-5; D gene ambiguous. Trimming removed 5 bases from V and 6 bases from J, with 8 bases in between. The CDR3 length is 12 residues. CDR1 and CDR2 from the germline V gene are LNHDA and SQIVND (reference sequence). In DNA, the CDR3 is TGTGCCAGTAGTGCGCTGATTCAGCCCCAGCATTTT. Protein product: CASSALIQPQHF.

The chain combines TRBV27 with TRBJ1-4, with 8 nucleotides matching TRBD1. The CDR3 contains 14 residues. Germline CDR1 reads MNHEY; CDR2 reads SMNVEV (reference sequence). V lost 3 bases to trimming and J lost 5 bases; unmatched junction nucleotides: 2. The DNA for the CDR3 is TGTGCCAGCAGTTTCCGACAGGGGAATGAAAAACTGTTTTTT. Translating it yields CASSFRQGNEKLFF.

This clone was seen a single time. The rearrangement links TRBV19 to TRBJ2-3; D possibly corresponds to TRBD2 (6 bases). Trimming cost V 7 bases and J 1 base, with 12 bases left between them. CDR1 is LNHDA and CDR2 is SQIVND in the germline V gene (reference sequence). CDR3 length: 14 residues. The CDR3, as DNA: TGTGCCAGTAAGGAGGGAGCACGCACAGATACGCAGTATTTT. Protein: CASKEGARTDTQYF.

The chain recombines TRBV9 with TRBJ2-1; 11 positions agree with TRBD2. CDR1 is SGDLS and CDR2 is YYNGEE in the germline V gene. V lost 0 bases to trimming and J lost 8 bases; unmatched junction nucleotides: 10. This CDR3 spans 17 amino acids. The CDR3 coding sequence is TGTGCCAGCAGCGTAGGAGCACTAGCGGGAGCGGTAGATGAGCAGTTCTTC. Encoded protein: CASSVGALAGAVDEQFF.

This clone showed up many times. The chain employs TRBV27 and TRBJ2-2, with 9 bases aligning to TRBD1. The CDR3 is 13 residues long. J lost 4 bases, V lost 9 bases, and 3 bases had no gene match. Per germline, CDR1 MNHEY and CDR2 SMNVEV (reference sequence). CDR3 amino acids: CASGDRATGELFF. As DNA, the CDR3 is TGTGCCAGTGGGGACAGGGCCACCGGGGAGCTGTTTTTT.

The chain recombines TRBV5-1 with TRBJ2-2; 13 bases map to TRBD2. The ends lost 3 bases at V and 3 bases at J; junction bases unmatched: 11. Germline CDR1 is SGHRS and CDR2 is YFSETQ. The CDR3 sequence is 19 residues long. The CDR3 nucleotides are TGCGCCAGCAGCTCCACTAGCGGGAGGGCTCCGAGGGACACCGGGGAGCTGTTTTTT. This encodes CASSSTSGRAPRDTGELFF.

This sequence joins TRBV7-3 and TRBJ1-2, with unresolved D. This CDR3 is 13 amino acids long. Germline assignment: CDR1 SGHTA and CDR2 FQGTGA. V was cut by 0 bases and J by 8 bases, with 10 bases left in between. The CDR3 reads CASSLTGSGGYTF. CDR3 nucleotide sequence: TGTGCCAGCAGCTTAACCGGCTCCGGGGGCTACACCTTC.

The CDR3 DNA reads TGTGCCAGCCACCTCAGAGGGAGTGGAGATGGCTACACCTTC. Protein product: CASHLRGSGDGYTF. This chain links TRBV5-4 with TRBJ1-2; D is uncertain. CDR1 is SGHNT, CDR2 YYREEE, per germline (reference sequence). With 7 bases removed from V and 6 bases from J, the gap between germline ends came to 19 bases. There are 14 residues in the CDR3.

The chain carries TRBV5-1 and TRBJ1-3; the match to TRBD1 covers 7 bases. CDR1 is SGHRS, CDR2 YFSETQ, per germline. The CDR3 totals 14 residues. V gave up 7 bases and J gave up 2 bases; unmatched junction bases: 6. CDR3 sequence reads: CASGTGVAGNTIYF. The CDR3 DNA sequence: TGCGCCAGCGGAACAGGGGTTGCTGGAAACACCATATATTTT.

V gene TRBV3-1 (or the pseudogene TRBV3-2) combines with J gene TRBJ2-2; D perhaps matches TRBD2 (5 bases). With 1 base removed from V and 5 bases from J, the gap between germline ends came to 11 bases. CDR3 size: 15 residues. Germline loops: CDR1 LGHDT, CDR2 YNNKEL (reference sequence). Written as DNA, the CDR3 is TGTGCCAGCAGCCAAGGAGCAGGAGGAACCGGGGAGCTGTTTTTT. Translation gives CASSQGAGGTGELFF.

The chain uses TRBV7-2 and TRBJ2-1, with 14 positions matching TRBD2. Germline lookup yields CDR1 SGHTA and CDR2 FQGNSA. The CDR3 is 15 residues long. The V and J ends lost 5 bases and 16 bases, in that order; junction bases with no gene match: 13. CDR3 residues: CASSTTTGTSGRKFF. CDR3 DNA: TGTGCCAGCAGCACTACCACCGGGACTAGCGGGAGAAAATTCTTC.

This chain links TRBV6-5 with TRBJ1-2; 8 nucleotides agree with TRBD1. Trimming at V came to 6 bases and at J to 3 bases, leaving 6 bases not matched to a gene. From germline, CDR1 is MNHEY and CDR2 SVGAGI. CDR3 length: 14 amino acids. CDR3 DNA sequence: TGTGCCAGCAGCCAAGGACAGGGCCACTATGGCTACACCTTC. Protein product: CASSQGQGHYGYTF.

V and J are TRBV7-9 and TRBJ2-7; TRBD1 matches at 7 bases. Germline trimming cut 10 bases from V and 3 bases from J; bases unmatched to any gene: 6. The V gene's germline CDR1 is SEHNR and CDR2 FQNEAQ (reference sequence). CDR3 length: 12 amino acids. CDR3 bases: TGTGCCACGGGACAGTCCGGCTACGAGCAGTACTTC. This sequence encodes CATGQSGYEQYF.

V is TRBV7-6 and J is TRBJ2-5, with D possibly matching TRBD2 (6 bases). Germline-derived CDR1 and CDR2 are SGHVS and FNYEAQ. V lost 5 bases, J lost 5 bases, and 18 bases lay in between. The CDR3 runs to 15 residues. The CDR3 region is CASSPLGGARETQYF. CDR3 in DNA: TGTGCCAGCAGCCCCCTCGGCGGGGCCAGGGAGACCCAGTACTTC.